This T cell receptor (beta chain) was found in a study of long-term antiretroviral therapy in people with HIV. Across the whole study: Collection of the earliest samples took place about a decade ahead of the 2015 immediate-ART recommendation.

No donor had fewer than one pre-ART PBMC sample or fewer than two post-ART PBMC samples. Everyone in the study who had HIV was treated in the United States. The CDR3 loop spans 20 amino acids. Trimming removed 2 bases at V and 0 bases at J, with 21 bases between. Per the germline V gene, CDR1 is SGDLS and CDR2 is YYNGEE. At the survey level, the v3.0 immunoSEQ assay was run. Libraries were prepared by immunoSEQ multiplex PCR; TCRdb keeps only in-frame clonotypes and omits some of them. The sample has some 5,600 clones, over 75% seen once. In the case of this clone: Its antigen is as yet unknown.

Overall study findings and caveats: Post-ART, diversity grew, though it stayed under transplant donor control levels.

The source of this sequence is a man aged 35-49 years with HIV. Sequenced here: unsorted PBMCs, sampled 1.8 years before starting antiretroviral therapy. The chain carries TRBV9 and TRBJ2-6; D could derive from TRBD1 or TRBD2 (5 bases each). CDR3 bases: TGTGCCAGCAGCGTTAGGTCAATAGGACGGGGCGTCTCTGGGGCCAACGTCCTGACTTTC. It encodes CASSVRSIGRGVSGANVLTF.